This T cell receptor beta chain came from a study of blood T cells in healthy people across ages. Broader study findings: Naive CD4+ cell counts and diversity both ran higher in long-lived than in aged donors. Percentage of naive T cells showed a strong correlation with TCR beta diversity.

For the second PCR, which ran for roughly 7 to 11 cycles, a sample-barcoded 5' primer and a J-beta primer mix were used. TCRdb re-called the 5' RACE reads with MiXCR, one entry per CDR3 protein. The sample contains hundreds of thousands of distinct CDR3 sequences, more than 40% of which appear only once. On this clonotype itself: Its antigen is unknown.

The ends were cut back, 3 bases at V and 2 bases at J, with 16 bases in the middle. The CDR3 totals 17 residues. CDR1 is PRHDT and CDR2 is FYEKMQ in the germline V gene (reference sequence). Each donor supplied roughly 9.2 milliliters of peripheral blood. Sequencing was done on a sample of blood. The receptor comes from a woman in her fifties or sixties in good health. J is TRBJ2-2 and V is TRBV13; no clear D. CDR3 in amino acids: CASSFQRADGNTGELFF. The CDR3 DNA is TGTGCCAGCAGCTTTCAGAGAGCTGACGGAAACACCGGGGAGCTGTTTTTT.